This record concerns one T cell receptor (beta chain) sequence. The germline gives CDR1 MNHEY, CDR2 SMNVEV (reference sequence). With 5 bases removed from V and 3 bases from J, the gap between germline ends came to 10 bases. CDR3 size: 13 residues. The data are from a study of blood T cell repertoires in COVID-19. Across the whole study: Specimens from acute and convalescent COVID-19 originated in the United States, Italy and Spain.

Participants reported their clinical history, and cohort assignment relied on those reports. Some clones are missing from TCRdb's copy, which holds only in-frame ones; the method was immunoSEQ multiplex PCR. Of around 430,000 clones in the sample, 87% were seen once. The sequenced sample consisted of PBMCs or T cells enriched from blood (not recorded which). The V call is TRBV27, the J call TRBJ1-2, with no clear D. This TCR derives from a woman aged 45-60 years who had recovered from COVID-19. CDR3: CASSINIYYGYTF. As DNA, the CDR3 is TGTGCCAGCAGTATTAACATATACTATGGCTACACCTTC.